One and the same sample provided the 10 T cell receptor beta chains below, sequenced in a study of control samples from healthy donors and cancer patients. Here immunoSEQ multiplex PCR was the method, and the copy in TCRdb shows in-frame clones only, minus some. The table includes 90,000 or so clones, about 85% detected once. The sample comprised blood. The receptors were gathered from a young man in good health.

This clone was counted once. The chain links TRBV6-2 or TRBV6-3 to TRBJ2-7; 11 nucleotides line up with TRBD1. Germline loops: CDR1 MNHEY, CDR2 SVGEGT. Trimming at V came to 5 bases and at J to 3 bases, leaving 9 bases not matched to a gene. The CDR3 length is 16 residues. The CDR3, as DNA: TGTGCCAGCAGTCCCCCTCGGACAGGGGGCGTCTACGAGCAGTACTTC. Translated, it gives CASSPPRTGGVYEQYF.

This clone was picked up a small number of times. The rearrangement joins TRBV10-3 to TRBJ1-4; the D gene is possibly TRBD1 (6 bases). V shed 10 bases and J shed 5 bases, with 20 bases lying between them. In germline, CDR1 is ENHRY, CDR2 SYGVKD. CDR3 size: 15 residues. The chain's CDR3 is CATVEPGVGNEKLFF. The CDR3 coding sequence is TGTGCCACCGTAGAGCCAGGGGTTGGCAATGAAAAACTGTTTTTT.

The chain recombines TRBV2 with TRBJ1-1; D gene ambiguous. The germline gives CDR1 SNHLY, CDR2 FYNNEI. The V end lost 3 bases, the J end lost 11 bases, and 13 bases lay between the germline ends. The CDR3 covers 12 residues. The CDR3 DNA follows: TGTGCCAGCAGTGACCCTCAGGCAAAGGCTTTCTTT. It codes for CASSDPQAKAFF.

V is TRBV2 and J is TRBJ2-5; 7 nucleotides align to TRBD1. V lost 2 bases to trimming and J lost 4 bases; unmatched junction nucleotides: 7. CDR3 length: 15 amino acids. Germline V gene lookup returns CDR1 SNHLY and CDR2 FYNNEI. The CDR3 DNA follows: TGTGCCAGCAGTGAATTAGAGACAGGGACAGAGACCCAGTACTTC. Translated: CASSELETGTETQYF.

The V and J genes are TRBV5-6 and TRBJ1-1, with 9 bases matching TRBD1. Germline CDR1 reads SGHDT; CDR2 reads YYEEEE. Trimming at V came to 4 bases and at J to 7 bases, leaving 14 bases not matched to a gene. The CDR3 has 16 residues. The CDR3 DNA sequence: TGTGCCAGCAGCCCGCAACAGGGGGCGCCGCGTGTTGAAGCTTTCTTT. It translates to CASSPQQGAPRVEAFF.

V is TRBV6-6 and J is TRBJ1-5; D remains unclear. Germline assignment: CDR1 MNHNY and CDR2 SVGAGI (reference sequence). CDR3 size: 15 residues. The V end lost 0 bases, the J end lost 5 bases, and 11 bases lay between the germline ends. The CDR3: CASSYSKAGYQPQHF. DNA of the CDR3: TGTGCCAGCAGTTACTCGAAGGCCGGGTATCAGCCCCAGCATTTT.

As regards this clone: An end of the junction does not agree with germline; a read error may underlie this. The genes are TRBV27 and TRBJ1-6, with D unclear. Germline-derived CDR1 and CDR2 are MNHEY and SMNVEV (reference sequence). This CDR3 comprises 14 residues. CDR3: CASSLRGLPSPPHF. The CDR3 DNA is TGTGCCAGCAGTTTAAGAGGGCTTCCTTCACCCCCCCACTTT.

The CDR3 coding sequence is TGTGCCAGCGACTCTCTCTCACCGGGAAACACCATATATTTT. It is translated as CASDSLSPGNTIYF. V gene TRBV7-9 combines with J gene TRBJ1-3; no clear D. Germline values: CDR1 SEHNR, CDR2 FQNEAQ (reference sequence). This CDR3 contains 14 residues. V lost 8 bases to trimming and J lost 4 bases, with 15 bases between them. The full variable domain, completed using reference TRBV7-9 and TRBJ1-3, is DTGVSQNPRHKITKRGQNVTFRCDPISEHNRLYWYRQTLGQGPEFLTYFQNEAQLEKSRLLSDRFSAERPKGSFSTLEIQRTEQGDSAMYLCASDSLSPGNTIYFGEGSWLTVV.

The chain uses TRBV25-1 and TRBJ1-1; D is undetermined. The ends were cut back, 2 bases at V and 7 bases at J, with 8 bases in the middle. CDR1 and CDR2 from the germline V gene are MGHDK and SYGVNS. CDR3 size: 12 residues. CDR3 DNA: TGTGCCAGCAGTGAAGACTCGGATGAAGCTTTCTTT. Protein sequence: CASSEDSDEAFF.

The chain recombines TRBV3-1 (or the pseudogene TRBV3-2) with TRBJ2-1; no firm D call. Between the trimmed V and J ends, which lost 0 bases and 6 bases, there was a span of 9 bases. This CDR3 is built from 14 residues. Germline V gene lookup returns CDR1 LGHDT and CDR2 YNNKEL (reference sequence). The CDR3 spells CASSQDLWSNEQFF. DNA for the CDR3: TGTGCCAGCAGCCAAGATCTTTGGAGCAATGAGCAGTTCTTC.